This TCR beta chain was sequenced during a study of blood T cell repertoires in COVID-19. The CDR3 length is 14 residues. V gave up 7 bases and J gave up 4 bases, with 17 bases separating them. CDR1 and CDR2 from the germline V gene are MDHEN and SYDVKM. Some clones are missing from TCRdb's copy, which holds only in-frame ones; the method was immunoSEQ multiplex PCR. The sample yields hundreds of thousands of clones, 75% to 90% seen once. V gene TRBV28 combines with J gene TRBJ2-7; D might be TRBD2 (6 bases). Sequencing input: peripheral blood. The TCR originated in a woman in her 70s with COVID-19, enrolled during active disease. Here the CDR3 DNA reads TGTGCCAGCATGGCCGCGGGGTGGTCGTACGAGCAGTACTTC. This sequence encodes CASMAAGWSYEQYF.